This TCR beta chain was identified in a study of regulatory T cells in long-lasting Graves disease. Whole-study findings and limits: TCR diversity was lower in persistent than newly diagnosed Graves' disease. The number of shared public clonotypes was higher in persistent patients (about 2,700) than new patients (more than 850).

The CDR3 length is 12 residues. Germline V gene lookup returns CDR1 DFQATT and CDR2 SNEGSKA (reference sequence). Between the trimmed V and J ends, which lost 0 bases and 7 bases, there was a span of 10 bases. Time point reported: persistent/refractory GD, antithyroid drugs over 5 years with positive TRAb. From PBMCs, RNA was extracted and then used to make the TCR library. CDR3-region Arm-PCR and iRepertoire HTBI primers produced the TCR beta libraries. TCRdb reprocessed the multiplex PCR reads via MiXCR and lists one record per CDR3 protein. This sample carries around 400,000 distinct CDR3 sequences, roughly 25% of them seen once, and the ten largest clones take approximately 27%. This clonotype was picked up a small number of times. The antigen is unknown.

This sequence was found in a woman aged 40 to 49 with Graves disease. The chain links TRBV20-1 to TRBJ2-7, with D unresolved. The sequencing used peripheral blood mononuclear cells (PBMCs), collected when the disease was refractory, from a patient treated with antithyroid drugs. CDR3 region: CSARDLILEQYF. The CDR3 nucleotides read TGCAGTGCTAGAGATCTTATTCTGGAGCAGTACTTC.